This T cell receptor (beta chain) is drawn from a study of T cells in Graves' hyperthyroidism and ophthalmopathy. Regions amplified from RNA transcripts were the TCR beta CDR3 regions. First-round RT-PCR targeting the TCR CDR3 was performed with the HTBI primer set. Via MiXCR, TCRdb re-called the multiplex PCR reads, giving one row per CDR3 protein. This table holds fewer than 650,000 distinct CDR3 sequences, approximately 49% found once. The clonotype comes from an adult woman with Graves' disease, either hyperthyroidism or ophthalmopathy (not recorded which). The sample comprised peripheral blood or thyroid tissue (not recorded which).

Written as DNA, the CDR3 is TGCAGCGGGAACCGACAGGGGAGCGGCTCAGAGACCCAGTACTTC. Amino acid sequence: CSGNRQGSGSETQYF. The rearrangement links TRBV29-1 to TRBJ2-5; 8 nucleotides line up with TRBD1. Germline lookup yields CDR1 SQVTM and CDR2 ANQGSEA. V shed 7 bases, J shed 4 bases, and the junction held 14 bases outside the gene matches. This CDR3 comprises 15 residues.